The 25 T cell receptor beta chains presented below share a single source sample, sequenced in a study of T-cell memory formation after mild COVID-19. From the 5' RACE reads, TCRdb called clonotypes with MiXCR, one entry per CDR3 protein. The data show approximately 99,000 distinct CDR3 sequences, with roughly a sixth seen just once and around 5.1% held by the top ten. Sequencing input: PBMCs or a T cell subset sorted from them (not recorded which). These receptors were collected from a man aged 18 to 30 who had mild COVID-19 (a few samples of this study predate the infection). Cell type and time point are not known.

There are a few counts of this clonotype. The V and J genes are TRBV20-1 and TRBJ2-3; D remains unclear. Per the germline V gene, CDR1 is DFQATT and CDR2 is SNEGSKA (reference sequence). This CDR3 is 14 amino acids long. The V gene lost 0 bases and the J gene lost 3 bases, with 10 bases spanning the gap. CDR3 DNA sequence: TGCAGTGCTAGAGATATGGGGTGGACAGATACGCAGTATTTT. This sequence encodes CSARDMGWTDTQYF.

The CDR3 nucleotides are TGTGCCAGCAGCTCATATTGGGGAGATACGCAGTATTTT. Its translation: CASSSYWGDTQYF. The chain joins TRBV6-5 to TRBJ2-3; no firm D call. Germline CDR1 is MNHEY and CDR2 is SVGAGI. CDR3 length: 13 amino acids. V lost 6 bases, J lost 5 bases, and 12 bases lay in between.

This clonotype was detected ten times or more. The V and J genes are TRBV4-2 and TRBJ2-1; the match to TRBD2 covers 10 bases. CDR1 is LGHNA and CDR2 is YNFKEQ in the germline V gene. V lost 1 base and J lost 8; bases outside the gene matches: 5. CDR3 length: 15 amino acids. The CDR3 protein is CASSQGAGGLDEQFF. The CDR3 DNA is TGTGCCAGCAGCCAAGGAGCGGGGGGGCTTGATGAGCAGTTCTTC.

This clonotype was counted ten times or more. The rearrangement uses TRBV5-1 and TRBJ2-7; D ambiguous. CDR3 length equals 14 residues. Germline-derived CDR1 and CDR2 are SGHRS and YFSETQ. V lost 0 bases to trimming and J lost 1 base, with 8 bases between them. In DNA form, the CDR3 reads TGCGCCAGCAGCTTGGCGCTGGGATCCTACGAGCAGTACTTC. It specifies CASSLALGSYEQYF. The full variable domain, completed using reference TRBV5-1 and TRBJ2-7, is KAGVTQTPRYLIKTRGQQVTLSCSPISGHRSVSWYQQTPGQGLQFLFEYFSETQRNKGNFPGRFSGRQFSNSRSEMNVSTLELGDSALYLCASSLALGSYEQYFGPGTRLTVT.

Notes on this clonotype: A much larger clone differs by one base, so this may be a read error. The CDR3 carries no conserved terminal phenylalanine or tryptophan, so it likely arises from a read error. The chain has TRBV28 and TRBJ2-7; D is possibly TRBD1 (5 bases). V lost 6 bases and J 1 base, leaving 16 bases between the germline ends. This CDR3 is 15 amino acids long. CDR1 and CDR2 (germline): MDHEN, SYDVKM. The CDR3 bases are TGTGCCAGCAGATCCACAGGTTCAGGGTCCTACGAGCAGTACTTA. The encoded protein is CASRSTGSGSYEQYL.

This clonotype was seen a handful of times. CDR3 in amino acids: CASTFSLASTDTQYF. The CDR3 region has the DNA TGTGCCAGCACCTTCAGCTTGGCTAGCACAGATACGCAGTATTTT. This rearrangement joins TRBV12-3 or TRBV12-4 to TRBJ2-3, with unresolved D. V lost 7 bases and J lost 0, with 14 bases in between. This CDR3 is built from 15 residues.

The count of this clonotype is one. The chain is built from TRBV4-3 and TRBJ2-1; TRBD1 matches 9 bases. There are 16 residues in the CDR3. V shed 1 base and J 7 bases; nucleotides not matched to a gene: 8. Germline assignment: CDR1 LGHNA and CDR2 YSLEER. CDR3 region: CASSQGGQGGLNEQFF. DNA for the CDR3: TGCGCCAGCAGCCAAGGGGGACAGGGCGGGTTGAATGAGCAGTTCTTC.

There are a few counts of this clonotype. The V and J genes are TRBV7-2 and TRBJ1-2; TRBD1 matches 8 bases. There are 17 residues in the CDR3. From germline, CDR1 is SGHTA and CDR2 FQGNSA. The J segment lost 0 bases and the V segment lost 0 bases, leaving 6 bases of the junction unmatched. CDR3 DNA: TGTGCCAGCAGCTTAGCGCGTGGACAGGGAACTAACTATGGCTACACCTTC. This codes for CASSLARGQGTNYGYTF.

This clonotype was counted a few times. The CDR3 nucleotides read TGTGCCAGCAGTTCCCGGAGACAGGGAGCTGAAAAACTGTTTTTT. Encoded protein: CASSSRRQGAEKLFF. The V gene is TRBV6-5, the J gene TRBJ1-4; the match to TRBD1 covers 7 bases. The V and J ends lost 4 bases and 7 bases, in that order; junction bases with no gene match: 9. Germline V lookup: CDR1 MNHEY, CDR2 SVGAGI. CDR3 size: 15 residues.

The CDR3 sequence is CASSSQTGPYGYTF. In nucleotides, the CDR3 is TGTGCCAGCAGCTCTCAGACAGGGCCGTATGGCTACACCTTC. The chain carries TRBV7-2 and TRBJ1-2, with TRBD1 matching 7 bases. The CDR3 contains 14 residues. From germline, CDR1 is SGHTA and CDR2 FQGNSA. Germline trimming cut 4 bases from V and 5 bases from J; bases unmatched to any gene: 7.

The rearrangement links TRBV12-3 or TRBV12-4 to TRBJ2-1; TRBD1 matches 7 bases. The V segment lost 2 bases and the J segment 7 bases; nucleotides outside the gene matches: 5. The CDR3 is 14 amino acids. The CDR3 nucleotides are TGTGCCAGCAGTTTAAGAGGGGGCGGGAATGAGCAGTTCTTC. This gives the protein CASSLRGGGNEQFF.

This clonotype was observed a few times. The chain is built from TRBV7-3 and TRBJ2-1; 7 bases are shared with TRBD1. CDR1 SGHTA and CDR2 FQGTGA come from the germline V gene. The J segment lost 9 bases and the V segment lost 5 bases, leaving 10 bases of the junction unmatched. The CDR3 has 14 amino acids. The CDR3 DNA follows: TGTGCCAGCAGCCAATTGACAGGGATGGGTGAGCAGTTCTTC. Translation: CASSQLTGMGEQFF.

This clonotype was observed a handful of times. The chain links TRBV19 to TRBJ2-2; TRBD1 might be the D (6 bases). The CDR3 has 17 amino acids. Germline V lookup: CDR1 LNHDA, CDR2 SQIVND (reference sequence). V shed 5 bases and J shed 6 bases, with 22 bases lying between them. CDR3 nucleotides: TGTGCCAGTAGTCTGGACAGTACCGCACCCTACGCCGGGGAGCTGTTTTTT. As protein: CASSLDSTAPYAGELFF. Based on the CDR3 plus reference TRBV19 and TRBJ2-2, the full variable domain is DGGITQSPKYLFRKEGQNVTLSCEQNLNHDAMYWYRQDPGQGLRLIYYSQIVNDFQKGDIAEGYSVSREKKESFPLTVTSAQKNPTAFYLCASSLDSTAPYAGELFFGEGSRLTVL.

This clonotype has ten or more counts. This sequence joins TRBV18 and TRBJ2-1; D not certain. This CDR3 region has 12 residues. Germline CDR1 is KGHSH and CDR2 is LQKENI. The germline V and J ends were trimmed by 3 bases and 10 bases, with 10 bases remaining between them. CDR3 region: CASSPWAKEQFF. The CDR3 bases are TGTGCCAGCTCACCCTGGGCCAAGGAGCAGTTCTTC.

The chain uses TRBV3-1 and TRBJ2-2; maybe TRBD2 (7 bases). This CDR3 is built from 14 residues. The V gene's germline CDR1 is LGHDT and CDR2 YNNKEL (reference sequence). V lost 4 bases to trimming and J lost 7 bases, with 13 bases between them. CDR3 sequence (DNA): TGTGCCAGCAGCCGGGGGGGCCTAGACGGGGAGCTGTTTTTT. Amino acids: CASSRGGLDGELFF. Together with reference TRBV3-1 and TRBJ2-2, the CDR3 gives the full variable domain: DTAVSQTPKYLVTQMGNDKSIKCEQNLGHDTMYWYKQDSKKFLKIMFSYNNKELIINETVPNRFSPKSPDKAHLNLHINSLELGDSAVYFCASSRGGLDGELFFGEGSRLTVL.

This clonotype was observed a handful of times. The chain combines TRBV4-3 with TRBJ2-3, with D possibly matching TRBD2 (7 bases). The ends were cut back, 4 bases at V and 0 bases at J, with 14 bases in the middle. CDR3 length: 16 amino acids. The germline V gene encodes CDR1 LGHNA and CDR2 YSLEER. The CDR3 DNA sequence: TGCGCCAGCAGCCTGGGGGGGGCCGCTAGCACAGATACGCAGTATTTT. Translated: CASSLGGAASTDTQYF.

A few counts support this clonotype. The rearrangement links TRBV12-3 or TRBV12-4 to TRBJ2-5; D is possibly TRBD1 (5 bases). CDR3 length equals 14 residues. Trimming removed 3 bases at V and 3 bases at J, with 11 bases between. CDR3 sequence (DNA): TGTGCCAGCAGTTTTCGAGACAGTAAAGAGACCCAGTACTTC. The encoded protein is CASSFRDSKETQYF.

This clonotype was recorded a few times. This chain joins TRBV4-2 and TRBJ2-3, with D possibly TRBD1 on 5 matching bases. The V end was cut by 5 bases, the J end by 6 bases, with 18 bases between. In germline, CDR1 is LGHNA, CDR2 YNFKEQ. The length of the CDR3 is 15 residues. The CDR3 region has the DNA TGTGCCAGCAGCTCTCAGGGTCTCCATAGGGATACGCAGTATTTT. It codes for CASSSQGLHRDTQYF.

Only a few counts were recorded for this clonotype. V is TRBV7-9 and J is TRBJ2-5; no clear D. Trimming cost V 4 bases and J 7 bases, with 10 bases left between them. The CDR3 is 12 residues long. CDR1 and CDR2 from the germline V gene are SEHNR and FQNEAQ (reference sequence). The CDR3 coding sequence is TGTGCCAGCAGCTCGGAGTCCGGGACCCAGTACTTC. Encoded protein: CASSSESGTQYF.

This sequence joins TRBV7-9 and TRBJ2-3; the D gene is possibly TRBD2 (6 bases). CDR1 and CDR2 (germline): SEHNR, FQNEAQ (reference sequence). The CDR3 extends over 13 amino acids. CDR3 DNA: TGTACCGGGGCGGGGACTAGCACAGATACGCAGTATTTT. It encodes CTGAGTSTDTQYF. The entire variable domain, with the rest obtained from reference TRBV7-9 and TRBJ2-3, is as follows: DTGVSQNPRHKITKRGQNVTFRCDPISEHNRLYWYRQTLGQGPEFLTYFQNEAQLEKSRLLSDRFSAERPKGSFSTLEIQRTEQGDSAMYLCTGAGTSTDTQYFGPGTRLTVL.

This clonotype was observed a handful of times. The CDR3 DNA reads TGTGCCAGCAGCCCCAGAGGGCCAGGAGGTCAGGGCTACACCTTC. Translation: CASSPRGPGGQGYTF. The chain has TRBV9 and TRBJ1-2; D gene ambiguous. The V gene lost 4 bases and the J gene lost 8 bases, with 21 bases spanning the gap. The CDR3 is made up of 15 amino acids. Germline loops: CDR1 SGDLS, CDR2 YYNGEE.

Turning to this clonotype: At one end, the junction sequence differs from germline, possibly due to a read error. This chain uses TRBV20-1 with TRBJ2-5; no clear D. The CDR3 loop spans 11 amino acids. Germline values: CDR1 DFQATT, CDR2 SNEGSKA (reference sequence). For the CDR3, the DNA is TGCAGTTCTAGGGTCAGGGAGACCCAGTACTTC. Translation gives CSSRVRETQYF.

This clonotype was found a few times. CDR3 loop: CAISESPDSQQYV. In DNA form, the CDR3 reads TGTGCCATCAGTGAGTCCCCGGACAGTCAGCAGTACGTC. V and J are TRBV10-3 and TRBJ2-7; a possible D gene is TRBD1 (6 bases). Looked up from germline, CDR1 is ENHRY and CDR2 is SYGVKD. V shed 0 bases and J shed 8 bases, with 11 bases lying between them. The CDR3 is 13 amino acids.

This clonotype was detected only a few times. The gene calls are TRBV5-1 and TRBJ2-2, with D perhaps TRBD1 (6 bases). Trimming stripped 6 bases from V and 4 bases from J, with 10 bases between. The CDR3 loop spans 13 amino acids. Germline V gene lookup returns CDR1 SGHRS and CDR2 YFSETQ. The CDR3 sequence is CASNSGATGELFF. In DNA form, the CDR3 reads TGCGCCAGCAATTCAGGGGCCACCGGGGAGCTGTTTTTT.

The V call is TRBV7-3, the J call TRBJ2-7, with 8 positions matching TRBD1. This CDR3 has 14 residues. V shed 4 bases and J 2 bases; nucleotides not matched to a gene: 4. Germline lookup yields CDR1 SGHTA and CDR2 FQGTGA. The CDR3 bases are TGTGCCAGCAGCTATACAGGGGGAACCTACGAGCAGTACTTC. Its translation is CASSYTGGTYEQYF.